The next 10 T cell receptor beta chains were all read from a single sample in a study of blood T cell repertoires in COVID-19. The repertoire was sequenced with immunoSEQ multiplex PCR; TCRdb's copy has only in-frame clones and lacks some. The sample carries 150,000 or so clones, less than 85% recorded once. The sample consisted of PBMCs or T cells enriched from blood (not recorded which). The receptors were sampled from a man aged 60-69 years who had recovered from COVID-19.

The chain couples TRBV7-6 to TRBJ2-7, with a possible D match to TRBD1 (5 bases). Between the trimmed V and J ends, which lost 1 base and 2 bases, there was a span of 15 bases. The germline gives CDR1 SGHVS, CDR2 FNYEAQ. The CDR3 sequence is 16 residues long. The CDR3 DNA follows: TGTGCCAGCAGCTTAGAGGGCGGACATAACACCTACGAGCAGTACTTC. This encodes CASSLEGGHNTYEQYF.

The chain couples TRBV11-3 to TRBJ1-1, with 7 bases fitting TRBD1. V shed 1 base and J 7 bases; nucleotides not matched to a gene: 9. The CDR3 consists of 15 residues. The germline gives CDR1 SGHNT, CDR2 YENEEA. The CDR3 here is CASSLGPGQYREAFF. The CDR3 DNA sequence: TGTGCCAGCAGCTTAGGTCCGGGACAGTACCGTGAAGCTTTCTTT.

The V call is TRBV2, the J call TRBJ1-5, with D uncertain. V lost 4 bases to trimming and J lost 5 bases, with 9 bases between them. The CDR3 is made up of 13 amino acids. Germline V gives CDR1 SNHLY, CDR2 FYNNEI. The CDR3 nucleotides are TGTGCCAGCAGTGTGGGAGTTTATCAGCCCCAGCATTTT. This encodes CASSVGVYQPQHF.

CDR3 sequence reads: CASPPSGGRTDTQYF. CDR3 sequence (DNA): TGTGCCAGCCCTCCCTCGGGGGGCAGGACAGATACGCAGTATTTT. The chain employs TRBV6-5 and TRBJ2-3; D might be TRBD2 (7 bases). This CDR3 is 15 amino acids long. Trimming cost V 8 bases and J 3 bases, with 18 bases left between them. CDR1 and CDR2 from the germline V gene are MNHEY and SVGAGI.

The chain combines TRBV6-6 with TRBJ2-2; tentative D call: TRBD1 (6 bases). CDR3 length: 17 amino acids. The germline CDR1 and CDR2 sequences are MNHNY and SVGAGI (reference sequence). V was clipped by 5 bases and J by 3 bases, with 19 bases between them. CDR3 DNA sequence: TGTGCCAGCAGTCCCTCCCTTTTGGGGGCTGACACCGGGGAGCTGTTTTTT. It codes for CASSPSLLGADTGELFF.

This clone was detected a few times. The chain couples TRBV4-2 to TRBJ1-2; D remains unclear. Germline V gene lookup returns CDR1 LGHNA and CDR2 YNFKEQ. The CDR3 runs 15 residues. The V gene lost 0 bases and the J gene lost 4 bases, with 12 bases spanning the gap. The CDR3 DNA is TGTGCCAGCAGCCAAGATCGCCAGGAAACCTATGGCTACACCTTC. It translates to CASSQDRQETYGYTF.

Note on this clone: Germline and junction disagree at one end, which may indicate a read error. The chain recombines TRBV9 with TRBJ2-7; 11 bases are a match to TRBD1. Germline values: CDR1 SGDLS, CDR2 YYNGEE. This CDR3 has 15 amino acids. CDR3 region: CASSVGGQGDYEQYF. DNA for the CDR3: TGTGCCAGCAGTGTAGGGGGACAGGGGGACTACGAGCAGTACTTC.

CDR3: CASSRTTEQFF. The CDR3 bases are TGTGCCAGCAGCCGCACAACAGAGCAGTTCTTC. This chain uses TRBV11-3 with TRBJ2-1; the D is unclear. The CDR3 is 11 residues long. The germline V gene encodes CDR1 SGHNT and CDR2 YENEEA. Between the trimmed V and J ends, which lost 5 bases and 10 bases, there was a span of 9 bases. Supplemented by reference TRBV11-3 and TRBJ2-1, the full variable domain reads EAGVVQSPRYKIIEKKQPVAFWCNPISGHNTLYWYLQNLGQGPELLIRYENEEAVDDSQLPKDRFSAERLKGVDSTLKIQPAELGDSAVYLCASSRTTEQFFGPGTRLTVL.

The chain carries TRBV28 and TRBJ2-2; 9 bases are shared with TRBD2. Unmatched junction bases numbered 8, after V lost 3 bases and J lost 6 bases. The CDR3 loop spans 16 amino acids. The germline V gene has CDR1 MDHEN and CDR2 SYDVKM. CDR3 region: CASSLGGRAYSGELFF. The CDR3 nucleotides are TGTGCCAGCAGTTTGGGCGGGAGGGCCTATTCCGGGGAGCTGTTTTTT. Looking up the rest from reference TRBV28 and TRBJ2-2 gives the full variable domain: DVKVTQSSRYLVKRTGEKVFLECVQDMDHENMFWYRQDPGLGLRLIYFSYDVKMKEKGDIPEGYSVSREKKERFSLILESASTNQTSMYLCASSLGGRAYSGELFFGEGSRLTVL.

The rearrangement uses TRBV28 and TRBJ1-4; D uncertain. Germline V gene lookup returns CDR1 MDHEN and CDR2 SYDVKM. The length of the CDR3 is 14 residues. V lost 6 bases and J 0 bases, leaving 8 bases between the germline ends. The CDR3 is CASSWPSTNEKLFF. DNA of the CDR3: TGTGCCAGCAGCTGGCCTTCAACTAATGAAAAACTGTTTTTT. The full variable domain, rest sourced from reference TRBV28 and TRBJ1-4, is DVKVTQSSRYLVKRTGEKVFLECVQDMDHENMFWYRQDPGLGLRLIYFSYDVKMKEKGDIPEGYSVSREKKERFSLILESASTNQTSMYLCASSWPSTNEKLFFGSGTQLSVL.